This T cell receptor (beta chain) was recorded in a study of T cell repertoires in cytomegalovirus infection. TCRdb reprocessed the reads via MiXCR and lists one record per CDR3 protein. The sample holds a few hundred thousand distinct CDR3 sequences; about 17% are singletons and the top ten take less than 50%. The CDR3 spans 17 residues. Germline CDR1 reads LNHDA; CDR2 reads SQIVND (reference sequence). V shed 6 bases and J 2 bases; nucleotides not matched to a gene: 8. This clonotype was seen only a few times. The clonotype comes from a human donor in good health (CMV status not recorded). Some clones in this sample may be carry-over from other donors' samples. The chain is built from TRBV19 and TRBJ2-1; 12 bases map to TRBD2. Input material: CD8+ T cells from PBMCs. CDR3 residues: CASRRGLAGITYNEQFF. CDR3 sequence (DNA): TGTGCCAGTAGACGAGGACTAGCGGGGATTACCTACAATGAGCAGTTCTTC.